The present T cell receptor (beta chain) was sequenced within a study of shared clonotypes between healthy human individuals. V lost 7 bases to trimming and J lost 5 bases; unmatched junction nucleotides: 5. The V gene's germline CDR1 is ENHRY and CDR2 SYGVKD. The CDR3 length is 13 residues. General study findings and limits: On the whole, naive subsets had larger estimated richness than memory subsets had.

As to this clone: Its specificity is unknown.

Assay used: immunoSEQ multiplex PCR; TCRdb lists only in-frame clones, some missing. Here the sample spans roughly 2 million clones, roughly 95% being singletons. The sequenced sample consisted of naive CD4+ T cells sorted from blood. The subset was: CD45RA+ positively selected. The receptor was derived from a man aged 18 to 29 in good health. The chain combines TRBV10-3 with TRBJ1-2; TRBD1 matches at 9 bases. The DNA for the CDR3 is TGTGCCATCACCCGGGACAGGGAGTATGGCTACACCTTC. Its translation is CAITRDREYGYTF.